The 12 T cell receptor beta chains below come from one sample, sequenced in a study of vaccination effects on CD4 cells after COVID-19. Culturing for about ten days preceded CD4+ T cell isolation. Antigens for these TCRs are unknown. This table comes from immunoSEQ multiplex PCR, and its TCRdb copy is limited to in-frame clones, with some not included. The table lists approximately 47,000 clones, 60% to 85% of them singletons. The source material was CD4+ T cells from PBMCs cultured without peptide, sampled before COVID-19 vaccination. These receptors were taken from a human donor who had a prior SARS-CoV-2 infection.

The genes are TRBV9 and TRBJ2-3; the match to TRBD2 covers 10 bases. J was trimmed by 0 bases and V by 4 bases; bases with no gene match: 2. In germline, CDR1 is SGDLS, CDR2 YYNGEE. The CDR3 is 15 residues long. For the CDR3, the DNA is TGTGCCAGCAGCCGTAGCGGGAGGAGCACAGATACGCAGTATTTT. Residues: CASSRSGRSTDTQYF.

The chain is built from TRBV30 and TRBJ2-3; the D gene is possibly TRBD1 (5 bases). Germline V gene lookup returns CDR1 GTSNPN and CDR2 SVGIG (reference sequence). Trimming stripped 2 bases from V and 0 bases from J, with 9 bases between. This CDR3 has 14 residues. Here the CDR3 DNA reads TGTGCCTGGAGTTTAGGGGCTAGCACAGATACGCAGTATTTT. Its protein is CAWSLGASTDTQYF.

This chain connects TRBV7-9 to TRBJ2-1; maybe TRBD2 (5 bases). The CDR3 totals 16 residues. Germline lookup yields CDR1 SEHNR and CDR2 FQNEAQ (reference sequence). V shed 5 bases and J shed 0 bases, with 14 bases lying between them. The CDR3 is CASSPRGSVSYNEQFF. Written as DNA, the CDR3 is TGTGCCAGCAGCCCAAGAGGGTCGGTCTCCTACAATGAGCAGTTCTTC.

The rearrangement links TRBV19 to TRBJ1-5; D not resolved. The germline V gene encodes CDR1 LNHDA and CDR2 SQIVND (reference sequence). The ends were cut back, 4 bases at V and 3 bases at J, with 16 bases in the middle. CDR3 length: 16 amino acids. The CDR3 loop is CASSNHAMGNNQPQHF. The CDR3 nucleotides are TGTGCCAGTAGTAACCATGCCATGGGAAACAATCAGCCCCAGCATTTT.

The CDR3 DNA reads TGTGCCACCCCGCGGGGCGGGAACATTCAGTACTTC. The encoded protein is CATPRGGNIQYF. The V call is TRBV7-3, the J call TRBJ2-4; TRBD2 is a possible D gene (6 bases). The CDR3 length is 12 residues. V was cut by 10 bases and J by 7 bases, with 14 bases left in between. Per the germline V gene, CDR1 is SGHTA and CDR2 is FQGTGA.

This clone has only a few counts. The chain couples TRBV7-3 to TRBJ2-1; D is possibly TRBD1 (7 bases). Trimming pared 5 bases from V and 5 bases from J, leaving 16 bases between. Looked up from germline, CDR1 is SGHTA and CDR2 is FQGTGA. This CDR3 contains 15 residues. For the CDR3, the DNA is TGTGCCAGCAGCCCCCAGGGGGGTCACAACAATGAGCAGTTCTTC. This gives the protein CASSPQGGHNNEQFF.

V gene TRBV30 combines with J gene TRBJ1-6; 10 bases are a match to TRBD1. Per the germline V gene, CDR1 is GTSNPN and CDR2 is SVGIG (reference sequence). This CDR3 spans 16 amino acids. The V and J ends lost 5 bases and 1 base, in that order; junction bases with no gene match: 5. CDR3 region: CAWDRGQRSYNSPLHF. CDR3 DNA sequence: TGTGCCTGGGACAGGGGGCAGAGGTCCTATAATTCACCCCTCCACTTT.

The CDR3 reads CASSLRTSADGGRTGELFF. The CDR3 region has the DNA TGTGCCAGCAGTCTCCGGACTAGCGCCGACGGAGGACGCACCGGGGAGCTGTTTTTT. The J gene is TRBJ2-2, the V gene TRBV27; 9 bases fit TRBD2. The CDR3 loop spans 19 amino acids. With 5 bases clipped from V and 4 bases from J, the junction kept 17 bases outside the gene matches. Germline V gene data show CDR1 as MNHEY and CDR2 as SMNVEV (reference sequence).

This rearrangement joins TRBV5-8 to TRBJ2-5, with D perhaps matching TRBD2 (5 bases). Germline-derived CDR1 and CDR2 are SGHTS and YDEGEE. Trimming shortened V by 5 bases and J by 5 bases, and 16 bases separated the two germline ends. The CDR3 sequence is 14 residues long. CDR3 DNA: TGTGCCAGCAGTCGGGGAAGGTCTGGGGAGACCCAGTACTTC. It translates to CASSRGRSGETQYF.

The chain is built from TRBV9 and TRBJ2-4; D is unclear. Germline V lookup: CDR1 SGDLS, CDR2 YYNGEE. V lost 4 bases to trimming and J lost 2 bases, with 13 bases between them. The CDR3 spans 15 residues. As DNA, the CDR3 is TGTGCCAGCAGCCCCCAGGCGGCAACCAAAAACATTCAGTACTTC. Its protein product is CASSPQAATKNIQYF.

This chain links TRBV23-1 with TRBJ2-5, with 8 positions matching TRBD1. TRBV23-1 is reported as an ORF; its role is uncertain. CDR3 size: 13 residues. J lost 3 bases, V lost 6 bases, and 3 bases had no gene match. CDR3 nucleotides: TGCGCCAGCAGGGAACAGGGGGAAGAGACCCAGTACTTC. It translates to CASREQGEETQYF.

In this sample, this clone turned up once. This chain uses TRBV11-2 with TRBJ2-3; no clear D gene. The CDR3 extends over 13 amino acids. The V end lost 2 bases, the J end lost 4 bases, and 7 bases lay between the germline ends. CDR1 SGHAT and CDR2 FQNNGV come from the germline V gene. CDR3 amino acids: CASSLIPPDTQYF. DNA of the CDR3: TGTGCCAGCAGCTTAATCCCACCAGATACGCAGTATTTT. Drawing the rest from reference TRBV11-2 and TRBJ2-3, the complete variable domain is EAGVAQSPRYKIIEKRQSVAFWCNPISGHATLYWYQQILGQGPKLLIQFQNNGVVDDSQLPKDRFSAERLKGVDSTLKIQPAKLEDSAVYLCASSLIPPDTQYFGPGTRLTVL.